A single sample gave rise to the 16 T cell receptor beta chains below, sequenced in a study of OX40 agonist ivuxolimab in advanced cancers. Profiled with immunoSEQ multiplex PCR; TCRdb holds only in-frame clones, not every one. The top ten clones hold about 8.3% of a sample with fewer than 30,000 clones, 65% to 85% of them seen once. This sample comprised CD4+ or CD8+ T cells sorted from blood, obtained in a trial of the OX40 agonist ivuxolimab. These TCRs come from an adult with an advanced solid tumor such as melanoma, head and neck, liver or kidney cancer.

The chain uses TRBV4-3 and TRBJ2-1; D remains ambiguous. Germline V gene data show CDR1 as LGHNA and CDR2 as YSLEER. This CDR3 region has 14 residues. V was clipped by 1 base and J by 7 bases, with 11 bases between them. The CDR3 nucleotides read TGCGCCAGCAGCCAAGCCGGTAGTGTGAATGAGCAGTTCTTC. It yields the protein CASSQAGSVNEQFF.

This chain joins TRBV5-1 and TRBJ2-7; no clear D gene. Trimming pared 0 bases from V and 0 bases from J, leaving 7 bases between. Germline CDR1 and CDR2: SGHRS and YFSETQ. CDR3 length equals 14 residues. CDR3 sequence (DNA): TGCGCCAGCAGCTTGGAACGGATCTCCTACGAGCAGTACTTC. Amino acids: CASSLERISYEQYF. Full variable domain (outside the CDR3, taken from reference TRBV5-1 and TRBJ2-7): KAGVTQTPRYLIKTRGQQVTLSCSPISGHRSVSWYQQTPGQGLQFLFEYFSETQRNKGNFPGRFSGRQFSNSRSEMNVSTLELGDSALYLCASSLERISYEQYFGPGTRLTVT.

The DNA of the CDR3 is TGCGCCAGCAGCCAAGGTACGGAGGGGATGAACACTGAAGCTTTCTTT. Its protein product is CASSQGTEGMNTEAFF. V is TRBV4-3 and J is TRBJ1-1; tentatively, D is TRBD1 (5 bases). CDR1 and CDR2 (germline): LGHNA, YSLEER. This CDR3 comprises 16 residues. Between the trimmed V and J ends, which lost 1 base and 0 bases, there was a span of 12 bases.

The sample holds one count of this clone. This sequence joins TRBV4-2 and TRBJ1-1, with D possibly being TRBD1 (5 bases). The CDR3 runs 14 residues. Germline assignment: CDR1 LGHNA and CDR2 YNFKEQ. The V end lost 0 bases, the J end lost 4 bases, and 9 bases lay between the germline ends. The CDR3 bases are TGTGCCAGCAGCCAAGATCTGGGGGGCACTGAAGCTTTCTTT. It is translated as CASSQDLGGTEAFF.

V is TRBV4-3 and J is TRBJ1-4; TRBD1 aligns across 12 bases. This CDR3 is built from 18 residues. V shed 0 bases, J shed 7 bases, and the junction held 9 bases outside the gene matches. Per the germline V gene, CDR1 is LGHNA and CDR2 is YSLEER. Here the CDR3 DNA reads TGCGCCAGCAGCCAAGATCTTTGGGGACAGGGGGCGCCTGAAAAACTGTTTTTT. The encoded protein is CASSQDLWGQGAPEKLFF.

In this sample, this clone turned up once. The gene calls are TRBV5-1 and TRBJ2-1; TRBD1 is a possible D gene (6 bases). The CDR3 contains 14 residues. The germline V and J ends were trimmed by 2 bases and 8 bases, with 14 bases remaining between them. Germline CDR1 is SGHRS and CDR2 is YFSETQ. The DNA of the CDR3 is TGCGCCAGCAGCTTCAGACAGGCGGGCGATGAGCAGTTCTTC. It translates to CASSFRQAGDEQFF.

V gene TRBV6-4 combines with J gene TRBJ1-6; D is ambiguous. CDR1 is MRHNA and CDR2 is SNTAGT in the germline V gene. This CDR3 spans 15 amino acids. V was pared by 6 bases and J by 0 bases, with 9 bases between. This CDR3 is CASRETSSYNSPLHF. As DNA, the CDR3 is TGTGCCAGCAGAGAAACTAGCTCCTATAATTCACCCCTCCACTTT.

This clone was seen once. The chain combines TRBV6-1 with TRBJ1-1, with D tentatively TRBD1 (6 bases). The CDR3 covers 13 residues. The V end lost 9 bases, the J end lost 3 bases, and 14 bases lay between the germline ends. Germline V gives CDR1 MNHNS, CDR2 SASEGT. The CDR3 sequence is CASPRGFDTEAFF. In DNA, the CDR3 is TGTGCCAGTCCTAGGGGGTTTGACACTGAAGCTTTCTTT.

V is TRBV15 and J is TRBJ2-6, with TRBD1 identical over 9 bases. V shed 0 bases, J shed 0 bases, and the junction held 0 bases outside the gene matches. CDR1 is LNHNV, CDR2 YYDKDF, per germline (reference sequence). The CDR3 has 17 amino acids. For the CDR3, the DNA is TGTGCCACCAGCAGAGAGGGACAGGGCTCTGGGGCCAACGTCCTGACTTTC. Its translation is CATSREGQGSGANVLTF.

The chain's CDR3 is CASSVGWTEGNIQYF. The CDR3, as DNA: TGTGCCAGCAGCGTAGGATGGACAGAGGGAAACATTCAGTACTTC. This chain uses TRBV9 with TRBJ2-4; maybe TRBD1 (6 bases). The CDR3 consists of 15 residues. V dropped 0 bases and J dropped 6 bases, with 13 bases sitting between them. The germline CDR1 and CDR2 sequences are SGDLS and YYNGEE. The whole variable domain, filled in from reference TRBV9 and TRBJ2-4, reads DSGVTQTPKHLITATGQRVTLRCSPRSGDLSVYWYQQSLDQGLQFLIQYYNGEERAKGNILERFSAQQFPDLHSELNLSSLELGDSALYFCASSVGWTEGNIQYFGAGTRLSVL.

The chain links TRBV2 to TRBJ2-1, with D possibly being TRBD2 (6 bases). CDR3 length: 16 residues. The germline V and J ends were trimmed by 6 bases and 0 bases, with 15 bases remaining between them. Germline lookup yields CDR1 SNHLY and CDR2 FYNNEI. The CDR3, as DNA: TGTGCCAGCAGCTACCGGGACTCCGGCTCCTACAATGAGCAGTTCTTC. Protein product: CASSYRDSGSYNEQFF.

The chain employs TRBV9 and TRBJ2-3; D is ambiguous. CDR3 length equals 13 residues. V dropped 5 bases and J dropped 0 bases, with 7 bases sitting between them. Germline V gene lookup returns CDR1 SGDLS and CDR2 YYNGEE. The chain's CDR3 is CASRPPSTDTQYF. In DNA form, the CDR3 reads TGTGCCAGCAGACCTCCTAGCACAGATACGCAGTATTTT.

The chain links TRBV10-1 to TRBJ2-3; 10 positions match TRBD1. From germline, CDR1 is WNHNN and CDR2 SYGVQD (reference sequence). The CDR3 has 16 amino acids. V shed 6 bases and J 6 bases; nucleotides not matched to a gene: 12. CDR3 DNA: TGCGCCAGCAGATCCGGGACAGGGGCTTTCGGGGATACGCAGTATTTT. It is translated as CASRSGTGAFGDTQYF.

The genes are TRBV13 and TRBJ1-5; TRBD1 agrees at 7 bases. The CDR3 runs to 15 residues. The germline V gene encodes CDR1 PRHDT and CDR2 FYEKMQ (reference sequence). V lost 3 bases, J lost 4 bases, and 6 bases stayed unmatched. As DNA, the CDR3 is TGTGCCAGCAGCTTCGGGGGACAGAGGAATCAGCCCCAGCATTTT. Translating gives CASSFGGQRNQPQHF. The full variable domain, its missing parts supplied by reference TRBV13 and TRBJ1-5, is AAGVIQSPRHLIKEKRETATLKCYPIPRHDTVYWYQQGPGQDPQFLISFYEKMQSDKGSIPDRFSAQQFSDYHSELNMSSLELGDSALYFCASSFGGQRNQPQHFGDGTRLSIL.

This chain uses TRBV7-9 with TRBJ1-1; 12 bases are shared with TRBD1. The ends lost 5 bases at V and 11 bases at J; junction bases unmatched: 12. Germline-derived CDR1 and CDR2 are SEHNR and FQNEAQ (reference sequence). The CDR3 length is 15 residues. CDR3 sequence: CASSQPGTGGAGAFF. The CDR3 nucleotides read TGTGCCAGCAGCCAACCCGGGACAGGGGGCGCTGGGGCTTTCTTT.

The V and J genes are TRBV27 and TRBJ1-6, with TRBD1 identical over 7 bases. Germline lookup yields CDR1 MNHEY and CDR2 SMNVEV (reference sequence). V shed 0 bases and J 6 bases; nucleotides not matched to a gene: 5. The CDR3 spans 16 residues. The CDR3 here is CASSLSPGGLNSPLHF. The CDR3, as DNA: TGTGCCAGCAGTTTATCCCCAGGGGGGCTTAATTCACCCCTCCACTTT.